What follows are 21 T cell receptor beta chains derived from one specimen sequenced in a study of control samples from healthy donors and cancer patients. Repertoires were generated with immunoSEQ multiplex PCR, while TCRdb's copy carries only in-frame clones and drops some. The repertoire holds around 90,000 clones, with over 75% as singletons. The sequenced material came from blood. The origin of the receptors is a woman aged 40 to 49 in good health.

The CDR3 loop reads CASSPPSGGAETQYF. In DNA form, the CDR3 reads TGTGCCAGCTCACCACCGAGCGGGGGGGCCGAGACCCAGTACTTC. This rearrangement joins TRBV18 to TRBJ2-5; 10 bases align to TRBD2. CDR1 and CDR2 (germline): KGHSH, LQKENI. Unmatched junction bases numbered 3, after V lost 0 bases and J lost 5 bases. The CDR3 covers 15 residues.

J is TRBJ1-1 and V is TRBV6-2 or TRBV6-3, with D possibly matching TRBD1 (6 bases). This CDR3 is 16 amino acids long. Germline CDR1 and CDR2: MNHEY and SVGEGT. The V end lost 5 bases, the J end lost 5 bases, and 21 bases lay between the germline ends. CDR3 sequence reads: CASSPELGGRGTEAFF. DNA for the CDR3: TGTGCCAGCAGTCCGGAGCTAGGGGGGCGCGGGACTGAAGCTTTCTTT.

This chain uses TRBV27 with TRBJ2-3, with D unclear. CDR1 MNHEY and CDR2 SMNVEV come from the germline V gene (reference sequence). The V gene lost 1 base and the J gene lost 2 bases, with 4 bases spanning the gap. The CDR3 sequence is 13 residues long. CDR3 sequence reads: CASSLWDTDTQYF. Here the CDR3 DNA reads TGTGCCAGCAGTTTATGGGACACAGATACGCAGTATTTT.

J is TRBJ1-1 and V is TRBV5-6; D is possibly TRBD1 (6 bases). The CDR3 contains 15 residues. Germline values: CDR1 SGHDT, CDR2 YYEEEE. Deletions cut 0 bases from V and 4 bases from J, with 13 bases between. The CDR3 coding sequence is TGTGCCAGCAGCTTGGGTGGCAGGGGAGCCACTGAAGCTTTCTTT. The encoded protein is CASSLGGRGATEAFF.

A word on this clone: This sample includes further DNA sequences coding for the same CDR3. The gene calls are TRBV30 and TRBJ1-5; D not resolved. This CDR3 contains 13 residues. Germline V gene lookup returns CDR1 GTSNPN and CDR2 SVGIG (reference sequence). V shed 2 bases and J shed 0 bases, with 5 bases lying between them. The CDR3 sequence is CAWSRDSNQPQHF. The CDR3 region has the DNA TGTGCCTGGAGTCGGGATAGCAATCAGCCCCAGCATTTT.

This clone was seen once. The chain links TRBV5-8 to TRBJ1-1; D remains unclear. Trimming took 0 bases from V and 1 from J, leaving 7 bases between them. This CDR3 has 14 amino acids. CDR1 is SGHTS and CDR2 is YDEGEE in the germline V gene. DNA for the CDR3: TGTGCCAGCAGCTTGGGACCCTGGAACACTGAAGCTTTCTTT. This sequence encodes CASSLGPWNTEAFF.

This chain connects TRBV5-4 to TRBJ2-3; D not resolved. With 4 bases removed from V and 5 bases from J, the gap between germline ends came to 11 bases. CDR1 SGHNT and CDR2 YYREEE come from the germline V gene (reference sequence). This CDR3 region has 13 residues. CDR3 coding DNA: TGTGCCAGCAGCGCGCCGCGAGGAGATACGCAGTATTTT. It translates to CASSAPRGDTQYF.

This rearrangement joins TRBV4-1 to TRBJ2-1; possible D gene TRBD2, 6 bases. V dropped 0 bases and J dropped 0 bases, with 12 bases sitting between them. The CDR3 is made up of 17 amino acids. CDR1 is MGHRA and CDR2 is YSYEKL in the germline V gene. The DNA for the CDR3 is TGCGCCAGCAGCCAAGATCGTGGGGGGAGCTCCTACAATGAGCAGTTCTTC. It encodes CASSQDRGGSSYNEQFF.

The V gene is TRBV6-5, the J gene TRBJ1-5; 8 positions match TRBD1. This CDR3 comprises 13 residues. The germline V gene has CDR1 MNHEY and CDR2 SVGAGI. Trimming at V came to 6 bases and at J to 7 bases, leaving 5 bases not matched to a gene. CDR3: CASRQGAAQPQHF. In DNA form, the CDR3 reads TGTGCCAGCAGGCAGGGGGCCGCCCAGCCCCAGCATTTT.

This chain uses TRBV6-5 with TRBJ2-5; the match to TRBD1 covers 9 bases. Germline assignment: CDR1 MNHEY and CDR2 SVGAGI. The CDR3 loop spans 15 amino acids. The J segment lost 2 bases and the V segment lost 10 bases, leaving 11 bases of the junction unmatched. As DNA, the CDR3 is TGTGCCACCATGGACAGGGGAAAGGGTCAAGAGACCCAGTACTTC. It specifies CATMDRGKGQETQYF.

V is TRBV9 and J is TRBJ2-7; D might be TRBD1 (5 bases). The length of the CDR3 is 14 residues. Germline-derived CDR1 and CDR2 are SGDLS and YYNGEE. Deletions cut 4 bases from V and 5 bases from J, with 16 bases between. CDR3 region: CASSPGFSFHEQYF. In DNA form, the CDR3 reads TGTGCCAGCAGCCCAGGGTTCTCATTCCACGAGCAGTACTTC.

This chain joins TRBV6-2 or TRBV6-3 and TRBJ2-3; D is undetermined. Germline V lookup: CDR1 MNHEY, CDR2 SVGEGT. V dropped 4 bases and J dropped 2 bases, with 13 bases sitting between them. CDR3 length: 15 residues. Here the CDR3 reads CASSSHSASTDTQYF. The CDR3 coding sequence is TGTGCCAGCAGTTCCCATTCGGCCTCCACAGATACGCAGTATTTT.

This clone has a handful of counts. The chain joins TRBV2 to TRBJ2-7; D uncertain. CDR1 is SNHLY and CDR2 is FYNNEI in the germline V gene. With 2 bases removed from V and 3 bases from J, the gap between germline ends came to 11 bases. CDR3 length: 14 amino acids. CDR3 DNA: TGTGCCAGCAGTGAAAACGGTATGGACTACGAGCAGTACTTC. The encoded protein is CASSENGMDYEQYF.

This sequence joins TRBV6-5 and TRBJ1-2; no reliable D call. V lost 4 bases and J 0 bases, leaving 9 bases between the germline ends. This CDR3 comprises 14 residues. CDR1 is MNHEY and CDR2 is SVGAGI in the germline V gene. CDR3: CASSLTGTNYGYTF. DNA of the CDR3: TGTGCCAGCAGTTTAACCGGGACTAACTATGGCTACACCTTC.

The rearrangement uses TRBV7-8 and TRBJ2-3; maybe TRBD2 (6 bases). Per the germline V gene, CDR1 is SGHVS and CDR2 is FQNEAQ. CDR3 size: 14 residues. V lost 1 base and J lost 4, with 9 bases in between. The CDR3: CASSLGAGADTQYF. CDR3 nucleotide sequence: TGTGCCAGCAGCTTAGGAGCGGGCGCAGATACGCAGTATTTT.

The gene calls are TRBV24-1 and TRBJ2-1, with no clear D. CDR3 length: 14 residues. Trimming pared 4 bases from V and 4 bases from J, leaving 10 bases between. CDR1 is KGHDR, CDR2 SFDVKD, per germline. DNA for the CDR3: TGTGCCACCAGTGAGCGGTGGGCTTACAATGAGCAGTTCTTC. The encoded protein is CATSERWAYNEQFF.

This chain uses TRBV4-3 with TRBJ1-3; D gene uncertain. The V end was cut by 0 bases, the J end by 1 base, with 13 bases between. The CDR3 sequence is 17 residues long. The germline gives CDR1 LGHNA, CDR2 YSLEER. This CDR3 reads CASSQDKPSASGNTIYF. Here the CDR3 DNA reads TGCGCCAGCAGCCAAGATAAACCCAGTGCTTCTGGAAACACCATATATTTT.

CDR3: CASSLTGRYGYTF. CDR3 coding DNA: TGTGCCAGCAGCTTGACAGGCCGCTATGGCTACACCTTC. The gene calls are TRBV5-4 and TRBJ1-2; possibly TRBD1 for D (5 bases). V was cut by 1 base and J by 4 bases, with 8 bases left in between. Germline CDR1 is SGHNT and CDR2 is YYREEE (reference sequence). CDR3 length equals 13 residues.

The rearrangement links TRBV15 to TRBJ2-1; possibly TRBD1 for D (6 bases). Trimming left V 3 bases short and J 9 bases short, with 15 bases between. Germline V gives CDR1 LNHNV, CDR2 YYDKDF (reference sequence). CDR3 length: 14 residues. The CDR3 DNA reads TGTGCCACCAGCAGTGCAGTACAGGGTATTGAGCAGTTCTTC. It specifies CATSSAVQGIEQFF.

The chain links TRBV5-4 to TRBJ2-7; no firm D call. CDR3 size: 14 residues. Germline values: CDR1 SGHNT, CDR2 YYREEE (reference sequence). The V end was cut by 9 bases, the J end by 2 bases, with 18 bases between. CDR3 sequence: CATSSAGLTYEQYF. CDR3 sequence (DNA): TGTGCCACCTCCTCGGCAGGCTTAACCTACGAGCAGTACTTC.

This chain links TRBV6-6 with TRBJ2-7; D gene unclear. Germline loops: CDR1 MNHNY, CDR2 SVGAGI (reference sequence). CDR3 length equals 14 residues. V was clipped by 0 bases and J by 1 base, with 7 bases between them. The CDR3, as DNA: TGTGCCAGCAGTTACTCCTGGCAGTCCTACGAGCAGTACTTC. As protein: CASSYSWQSYEQYF.